Below, 32 T cell receptor beta chains from the same sample are listed, as sequenced in a study of spatial heterogeneity in lung cancer (dated by TCRdb to between 2017 and 2020). The receptor library was made with 5' RACE. Sequenced using a NextSeq 500. TCRdb took the public reads, trimmed them with fastp at Q25, ran MiXCR for clone calling and kept in-frame beta chains. One record per CDR3 amino acid sequence lists the most common genes and DNA. The sample has about 10,000 distinct CDR3 sequences on record, nearly 5.5% of them singletons. The ten largest clones add up to over 20% of the sample. In the paper's terms, the time point label means: sample taken at primary tumor resection. Whole RNA extracted from tumor and nontumor lung tissue, or from cryopreserved PBMC samples, was used for TCR sequencing without cell sorting. This specimen consisted of PBMCs, obtained at surgery. All receptors derive from a male donor with early-stage non-small cell lung cancer.

At least ten counts were recorded for this clonotype. The CDR3 spells CASSYFTEAFF. DNA for the CDR3: TGTGCCAGCAGTTACTTCACTGAAGCTTTCTTT. This chain links TRBV28 with TRBJ1-1; no definite D call. This CDR3 region has 11 residues. CDR1 MDHEN and CDR2 SYDVKM come from the germline V gene. The germline V and J ends were trimmed by 4 bases and 4 bases, with 4 bases remaining between them.

In its sample, this clonotype is medium-sized. This sequence joins TRBV30 and TRBJ1-2; D unresolved. Trimming left V 1 base short and J 4 bases short, with 4 bases between. Germline values: CDR1 GTSNPN, CDR2 SVGIG (reference sequence). The CDR3 consists of 11 residues. The CDR3 bases are TGTGCCTGGAGTGCCCCCTATGGCTACACCTTC. It specifies CAWSAPYGYTF.

In this sample, this clonotype turned up many times. CDR3 region: CSARDSGSSGTPPDTQYF. The CDR3 DNA reads as TGCAGTGCTAGAGATTCCGGCTCTAGCGGGACCCCCCCGGATACGCAGTATTTT. This rearrangement joins TRBV20-1 to TRBJ2-3; 9 positions agree with TRBD2. In germline, CDR1 is DFQATT, CDR2 SNEGSKA (reference sequence). V gave up 0 bases and J gave up 6 bases; unmatched junction bases: 16. CDR3 length equals 18 residues.

This clonotype was seen a handful of times. This chain uses TRBV5-6 with TRBJ2-4; D possibly uses TRBD1 or TRBD2 (5 bases each). With 2 bases removed from V and 2 bases from J, the gap between germline ends came to 8 bases. The germline gives CDR1 SGHDT, CDR2 YYEEEE. This CDR3 spans 14 amino acids. The CDR3 region has the DNA TGTGCCAGCAGCTTACCGGGGCCCAAAAACATTCAGTACTTC. Its protein is CASSLPGPKNIQYF.

This clonotype was counted many times. The chain joins TRBV29-1 to TRBJ2-5; D is ambiguous. The CDR3 has 13 amino acids. Germline CDR1 is SQVTM and CDR2 is ANQGSEA. V was clipped by 3 bases and J by 1 base, with 9 bases between them. The CDR3 DNA is TGCAGCGTTGATAACAGAATCCAAGAGACCCAGTACTTC. Translation gives CSVDNRIQETQYF.

This clonotype has ten or more counts. The chain links TRBV9 to TRBJ2-2; 8 nucleotides match TRBD1. V lost 5 bases, J lost 6 bases, and 9 bases stayed unmatched. The CDR3 extends over 15 amino acids. The germline V gene has CDR1 SGDLS and CDR2 YYNGEE. CDR3 loop: CASRMTGASAGELFF. DNA of the CDR3: TGTGCCAGCAGGATGACAGGGGCTAGTGCCGGGGAGCTGTTTTTT.

This clonotype appeared many times. The chain couples TRBV14 to TRBJ2-3; D call uncertain. The CDR3 loop spans 17 amino acids. Germline loops: CDR1 SGHDN, CDR2 FVKESK. V was clipped by 0 bases and J by 2 bases, with 15 bases between them. CDR3 loop: CASSQDLGEPLTDTQYF. CDR3 DNA sequence: TGTGCCAGCAGCCAAGATCTTGGGGAACCACTCACAGATACGCAGTATTTT.

This clonotype occurred many times. The chain recombines TRBV29-1 with TRBJ2-5; possibly TRBD2 for D (7 bases). The germline CDR1 and CDR2 sequences are SQVTM and ANQGSEA. Trimming removed 3 bases from V and 8 bases from J, with 16 bases in between. The CDR3 loop spans 13 amino acids. The CDR3 region is CSVEVGGGDTQYF. CDR3 in DNA: TGCAGCGTTGAGGTCGGAGGGGGGGATACCCAGTACTTC.

This clonotype was seen at least ten times. V usage is TRBV7-2 and J usage is TRBJ2-5; D is unclear. Germline V CDR1 and CDR2: SGHTA, FQGNSA. V was trimmed by 3 bases and J by 5 bases, leaving 10 bases between them. This CDR3 comprises 13 residues. Written as DNA, the CDR3 is TGTGCCAGCAGCTTCCGACGCGGCGAGACCCAGTACTTC. It is translated as CASSFRRGETQYF.

V gene TRBV7-2 combines with J gene TRBJ2-2; no firm D call. Per the germline V gene, CDR1 is SGHTA and CDR2 is FQGNSA. The CDR3 runs 13 residues. Trimming took off 1 base at V and 4 bases at J, with 4 bases between the two ends. CDR3 region: CASSLGATGELFF. DNA of the CDR3: TGTGCCAGCAGCTTAGGGGCCACCGGGGAGCTGTTTTTT.

This chain joins TRBV6-6 and TRBJ2-7; D possibly corresponds to TRBD2 (6 bases). Per the germline V gene, CDR1 is MNHNY and CDR2 is SVGAGI (reference sequence). V lost 6 bases to trimming and J lost 7 bases, with 13 bases between them. This CDR3 is built from 12 residues. CDR3 residues: CASSPLGGEQYF. CDR3 DNA sequence: TGTGCCAGCAGCCCCCTTGGAGGGGAGCAGTACTTC.

At least ten counts were recorded for this clonotype. The rearrangement joins TRBV5-1 to TRBJ2-1; the match to TRBD1 covers 8 bases. V lost 7 bases and J lost 2; bases outside the gene matches: 11. Germline V gene sequence: CDR1 SGHRS, CDR2 YFSETQ. There are 16 residues in the CDR3. CDR3 DNA: TGCGCCAGCCAGCCCCGGACAGGGCGTACCTACAATGAGCAGTTCTTC. Translated: CASQPRTGRTYNEQFF.

This clonotype was counted ten times or more. This chain links TRBV25-1 with TRBJ2-5; 9 bases are a match to TRBD2. The V and J ends lost 3 bases and 4 bases, in that order; junction bases with no gene match: 12. Germline-derived CDR1 and CDR2 are MGHDK and SYGVNS. This CDR3 is 17 amino acids long. CDR3 sequence: CASSDGYEAGGSETQYF. In DNA, the CDR3 is TGTGCCAGCAGTGATGGGTACGAAGCGGGAGGATCAGAGACCCAGTACTTC.

The table lists this clonotype with many counts. The CDR3 DNA reads TGTGCCAGTAGTCTTCTGACAGGGACGAACACCGGGGAGCTGTTTTTT. It is translated as CASSLLTGTNTGELFF. The chain links TRBV19 to TRBJ2-2, with 7 bases lining up with TRBD1. The CDR3 extends over 16 amino acids. V shed 5 bases, J shed 0 bases, and the junction held 6 bases outside the gene matches. Germline V gene data show CDR1 as LNHDA and CDR2 as SQIVND (reference sequence). Variable domain in full (rest from reference TRBV19 and TRBJ2-2): DGGITQSPKYLFRKEGQNVTLSCEQNLNHDAMYWYRQDPGQGLRLIYYSQIVNDFQKGDIAEGYSVSREKKESFPLTVTSAQKNPTAFYLCASSLLTGTNTGELFFGEGSRLTVL.

In this sample, this clonotype turned up many times. This rearrangement joins TRBV28 to TRBJ2-5; the D gene is possibly TRBD1 (7 bases). Germline-derived CDR1 and CDR2 are MDHEN and SYDVKM. With 10 bases removed from V and 4 bases from J, the gap between germline ends came to 19 bases. The CDR3 length is 14 residues. The CDR3 spells CATLRGECSETQYF. The CDR3 coding sequence is TGTGCCACTCTCAGGGGGGAATGTTCAGAGACCCAGTACTTC.

This clonotype was observed at least ten times. The chain links TRBV30 to TRBJ2-7; TRBD1 agrees at 8 bases. Losses at the gene ends were 0 bases for V and 5 bases for J; bases not matched to a gene: 6. The CDR3 contains 14 residues. CDR1 is GTSNPN, CDR2 SVGIG, per germline (reference sequence). The CDR3 DNA is TGTGCCTGGAGTGTACTGGGACAGGCCGACGAGCAGTACTTC. This codes for CAWSVLGQADEQYF.

This clonotype was observed at least ten times. The chain uses TRBV6-2 or TRBV6-3 and TRBJ1-5; the D gene is possibly TRBD1 (6 bases). The CDR3 totals 17 residues. The V and J ends lost 0 bases and 3 bases respectively, with 15 bases between them. Per the germline V gene, CDR1 is MNHEY and CDR2 is SVGEGT. The CDR3 region is CASSYSARDTYNQPQHF. As DNA, the CDR3 is TGTGCCAGCAGTTACTCGGCCCGGGACACTTACAATCAGCCCCAGCATTTT.

This clonotype occurred many times. J is TRBJ2-1 and V is TRBV5-1; 7 bases align to TRBD1. V lost 2 bases and J lost 3; bases outside the gene matches: 8. The CDR3 has 16 residues. Germline V gives CDR1 SGHRS, CDR2 YFSETQ. The CDR3 DNA follows: TGCGCCAGCAGCTTCGCACCCGGGACAGACTACAATGAGCAGTTCTTC. Translating it yields CASSFAPGTDYNEQFF.

This chain uses TRBV29-1 with TRBJ1-2, with D unclear. This CDR3 is 10 amino acids long. Germline lookup yields CDR1 SQVTM and CDR2 ANQGSEA. Trimming shortened V by 4 bases and J by 8 bases, and 8 bases separated the two germline ends. The CDR3: CSVGEVGYTF. The CDR3 DNA reads TGCAGCGTTGGAGAGGTGGGCTACACCTTC. Full variable domain (outside the CDR3, taken from reference TRBV29-1 and TRBJ1-2): SAVISQKPSRDICQRGTSLTIQCQVDSQVTMMFWYRQQPGQSLTLIATANQGSEATYESGFVIDKFPISRPNLTFSTLTVSNMSPEDSSIYLCSVGEVGYTFGSGTRLTVV.

In the case of this clonotype: One junction end disagrees with the germline gene, perhaps due to a read error. The rearrangement joins TRBV10-3 to TRBJ2-3; the match to TRBD2 covers 11 bases. This CDR3 is 15 amino acids long. Germline V gene data show CDR1 as ENHRY and CDR2 as SYGVKD. CDR3 residues: CTIEASGGIADTQYF. For the CDR3, the DNA is TGTACCATCGAAGCTAGCGGGGGGATCGCAGATACGCAGTATTTT.

The sample holds many counts of this clonotype. The CDR3 here is CASSLKTGHYTEAFF. In nucleotides, the CDR3 is TGTGCCAGCAGTTTAAAGACAGGCCATTACACTGAAGCTTTCTTT. This chain joins TRBV28 and TRBJ1-1, with a tentative D call TRBD1 (6 bases). The CDR3 is 15 amino acids. Trimming left V 2 bases short and J 3 bases short, with 13 bases between. CDR1 and CDR2 (germline): MDHEN, SYDVKM.

In its sample, this clonotype was seen many times. V and J are TRBV29-1 and TRBJ2-1; perhaps TRBD1 as D (6 bases). Trimming removed 4 bases from V and 7 bases from J, with 8 bases in between. From germline, CDR1 is SQVTM and CDR2 ANQGSEA. This CDR3 comprises 11 residues. As DNA, the CDR3 is TGCAGCGTTGGACAGGTGAATGAGCAGTTCTTC. This encodes CSVGQVNEQFF.

This clonotype was recorded at least ten times. The chain links TRBV19 to TRBJ2-1, with TRBD1 identical over 8 bases. The V gene end was trimmed by 3 bases and the J gene end by 7 bases; junction bases not matched to a gene: 8. Germline loops: CDR1 LNHDA, CDR2 SQIVND (reference sequence). This CDR3 spans 15 amino acids. The CDR3 DNA sequence: TGTGCCAGTAGTATCGCCAGGGGGCGCTCTAATGAGCAGTTCTTC. This encodes CASSIARGRSNEQFF.

This clonotype was observed at least ten times. V and J are TRBV4-1 and TRBJ1-1; TRBD1 matches at 7 bases. With V trimmed by 2 bases and J by 6 bases, 6 bases remained unmatched. The CDR3 is 14 amino acids. In germline, CDR1 is MGHRA, CDR2 YSYEKL. CDR3 region: CASSQLRGVAEAFF. CDR3 nucleotides: TGCGCCAGCAGCCAACTCAGGGGGGTGGCTGAAGCTTTCTTT.

This clonotype came up many times. The V and J genes are TRBV4-2 and TRBJ1-2, with a weak D call TRBD1 (6 bases). The CDR3 sequence is 15 residues long. V lost 1 base, J lost 8 bases, and 17 bases lay in between. Germline V lookup: CDR1 LGHNA, CDR2 YNFKEQ. The CDR3 is CASSQVGGRPRGYTF. The CDR3 DNA reads as TGTGCCAGCAGCCAAGTCGGGGGCAGGCCCCGAGGCTACACCTTC.

This sequence joins TRBV3-1 and TRBJ1-1; weak D call: TRBD1 (5 bases). Trimming removed 5 bases from V and 7 bases from J, with 8 bases in between. Germline assignment: CDR1 LGHDT and CDR2 YNNKEL (reference sequence). The CDR3 sequence is 11 residues long. The CDR3 sequence is CASSNGGEAFF. The CDR3 DNA reads as TGTGCCAGCAGCAACGGGGGTGAAGCTTTCTTT.

In its sample, this clonotype is medium-sized. The V and J genes are TRBV19 and TRBJ1-2; D is ambiguous. V was cut by 6 bases and J by 7 bases, with 6 bases left in between. Germline loops: CDR1 LNHDA, CDR2 SQIVND (reference sequence). The CDR3 runs to 10 residues. The CDR3 is CASRSAGYTF. The DNA for the CDR3 is TGTGCCAGTAGGTCGGCTGGCTACACCTTC. The full variable domain, rest sourced from reference TRBV19 and TRBJ1-2, is DGGITQSPKYLFRKEGQNVTLSCEQNLNHDAMYWYRQDPGQGLRLIYYSQIVNDFQKGDIAEGYSVSREKKESFPLTVTSAQKNPTAFYLCASRSAGYTFGSGTRLTVV.

By share of the sample, this clonotype is medium-sized. V and J are TRBV12-3 or TRBV12-4 and TRBJ1-4; unclear D gene. The V end was cut by 6 bases, the J end by 11 bases, with 19 bases between. This CDR3 spans 14 amino acids. In DNA form, the CDR3 reads TGTGCCAGCAGCCCTCCCCTCGATTCGGGGAAACTGTTTTTT. Translation gives CASSPPLDSGKLFF.

This clonotype was recorded many times. V and J are TRBV7-2 and TRBJ2-5; TRBD1 is a possible D gene (5 bases). Looked up from germline, CDR1 is SGHTA and CDR2 is FQGNSA. Trimming took off 0 bases at V and 1 base at J, with 9 bases between the two ends. The CDR3 is 15 amino acids. CDR3 amino acids: CASSLAAGPQETQYF. In DNA, the CDR3 is TGTGCCAGCAGCTTAGCCGCAGGGCCCCAAGAGACCCAGTACTTC.

This clonotype was seen ten or more times. V is TRBV7-6 and J is TRBJ2-1; 8 nucleotides line up with TRBD2. Germline CDR1 and CDR2: SGHVS and FNYEAQ. J gave up 7 bases and V 5 bases, and 7 bases lay outside the gene matches. The CDR3 is made up of 14 amino acids. The CDR3 region has the DNA TGTGCCAGCAGCCATAGCGGGATATATAATGAGCAGTTCTTC. Translation gives CASSHSGIYNEQFF. Filled out from reference TRBV7-6 and TRBJ2-1, the complete variable domain reads GAGVSQSPRYKVTKRGQDVALRCDPISGHVSLYWYRQALGQGPEFLTYFNYEAQQDKSGLPNDRFSAERPEGSISTLTIQRTEQRDSAMYRCASSHSGIYNEQFFGPGTRLTVL.

This clonotype is labeled medium-sized. The chain is built from TRBV6-6 and TRBJ2-5; either TRBD1 or TRBD2 may supply D (5 bases each). The CDR3 sequence is 15 residues long. Germline V gene sequence: CDR1 MNHNY, CDR2 SVGAGI (reference sequence). Trimming removed 6 bases from V and 1 base from J, with 15 bases in between. In DNA form, the CDR3 reads TGTGCCAGCAGACCCACCCCGGGGACCCAAGAGACCCAGTACTTC. It codes for CASRPTPGTQETQYF.

This clonotype is judged medium-sized (0.01 to 0.1%). The chain joins TRBV3-1 to TRBJ2-1, with D possibly being TRBD1 (5 bases). The CDR3 length is 14 residues. Germline CDR1 and CDR2: LGHDT and YNNKEL (reference sequence). The V end lost 5 bases, the J end lost 0 bases, and 8 bases lay between the germline ends. The CDR3: CASSRGSSYNEQFF. In DNA form, the CDR3 reads TGTGCCAGCAGCAGGGGTAGCTCCTACAATGAGCAGTTCTTC.